The 28 T cell receptor beta chains presented below share a single source sample, sequenced in a study of cytomegalovirus exposure and HLA in healthy donors. Sequencing was performed with immunoSEQ multiplex PCR; in TCRdb, only in-frame clones are kept and a portion is missing. Of around 160,000 clones listed, about 90% are singletons. What was sequenced was PBMCs. The receptors originated from a woman aged 18-29 years in good health and CMV-seropositive.

The chain uses TRBV4-3 and TRBJ1-5; no definite D call. The V gene lost 0 bases and the J gene lost 5 bases, with 8 bases spanning the gap. Germline loops: CDR1 LGHNA, CDR2 YSLEER. The CDR3 is made up of 14 amino acids. In nucleotides, the CDR3 is TGCGCCAGCAGCCAAGAGGAGGGATATCAGCCCCAGCATTTT. Encoded protein: CASSQEEGYQPQHF.

This chain joins TRBV2 and TRBJ2-5; the D is unclear. The CDR3 contains 14 residues. Trimming pared 2 bases from V and 2 bases from J, leaving 9 bases between. Germline-derived CDR1 and CDR2 are SNHLY and FYNNEI. For the CDR3, the DNA is TGTGCCAGCAGTGAATGGCAGATACAAGAGACCCAGTACTTC. Its protein is CASSEWQIQETQYF.

This chain joins TRBV27 and TRBJ2-7; TRBD2 matches 13 bases. The junction had 10 bases not matched to a gene; V was cut back by 5 bases and J by 6 bases. This CDR3 has 16 amino acids. Looked up from germline, CDR1 is MNHEY and CDR2 is SMNVEV (reference sequence). The CDR3 loop is CASSPRTSGSVSEQYF. DNA for the CDR3: TGTGCCAGCAGTCCGCGGACTAGCGGGAGTGTGAGCGAGCAGTACTTC.

The CDR3 DNA sequence: TGTGCCAGTAGGAAAGCGGGGGGCGTGGGGGAGCTGTTTTTT. This codes for CASRKAGGVGELFF. The chain is built from TRBV19 and TRBJ2-2; TRBD2 matches 9 bases. V gave up 6 bases and J gave up 8 bases; unmatched junction bases: 7. Germline V gives CDR1 LNHDA, CDR2 SQIVND (reference sequence). The CDR3 spans 14 residues.

V is TRBV18 and J is TRBJ1-2; D uncertain. The CDR3 is 15 residues long. Trimming took 4 bases from V and 0 from J, leaving 12 bases between them. The germline CDR1 and CDR2 sequences are KGHSH and LQKENI. CDR3 DNA sequence: TGTGCCAGCTCACTTGGCCAGCGGGCTAACTATGGCTACACCTTC. Its translation is CASSLGQRANYGYTF.

This sequence joins TRBV30 and TRBJ2-7; no clear D. This CDR3 has 15 amino acids. Trimming removed 0 bases from V and 4 bases from J, with 16 bases in between. Germline loops: CDR1 GTSNPN, CDR2 SVGIG (reference sequence). CDR3 protein: CAWSVSPISSYEQYF. DNA of the CDR3: TGTGCCTGGAGTGTCTCCCCGATAAGCTCTTACGAGCAGTACTTC.

The chain links TRBV5-1 to TRBJ2-5, with 14 bases fitting TRBD2. Trimming took 3 bases from V and 1 from J; bases not matched to a gene: 8. CDR3 length equals 18 residues. The germline gives CDR1 SGHRS, CDR2 YFSETQ. CDR3: CASSWARTSGGPQETQYF. In DNA form, the CDR3 reads TGCGCCAGCAGCTGGGCACGGACTAGCGGGGGGCCCCAAGAGACCCAGTACTTC.

The J gene is TRBJ1-2, the V gene TRBV7-9; D possibly corresponds to TRBD1 (6 bases). CDR3 length: 16 residues. Trimming shortened V by 5 bases and J by 5 bases, and 21 bases separated the two germline ends. The germline CDR1 and CDR2 sequences are SEHNR and FQNEAQ (reference sequence). CDR3 loop: CASSRLLDRNKYGYTF. In DNA, the CDR3 is TGTGCCAGCAGCCGACTCCTAGACAGGAATAAGTATGGCTACACCTTC. Supplemented by reference TRBV7-9 and TRBJ1-2, the full variable domain reads DTGVSQNPRHKITKRGQNVTFRCDPISEHNRLYWYRQTLGQGPEFLTYFQNEAQLEKSRLLSDRFSAERPKGSFSTLEIQRTEQGDSAMYLCASSRLLDRNKYGYTFGSGTRLTVV.

Here the CDR3 DNA reads TGTGCCAGCAGCCAAGAAGCTTCGCAGGGGGCTGGCTACACCTTC. Its protein is CASSQEASQGAGYTF. The V gene is TRBV4-2, the J gene TRBJ1-2, with 8 bases matching TRBD1. V shed 0 bases, J shed 7 bases, and the junction held 7 bases outside the gene matches. The CDR3 covers 15 residues. CDR1 is LGHNA, CDR2 YNFKEQ, per germline.

The chain uses TRBV7-2 and TRBJ2-3; perhaps TRBD2 as D (6 bases). Germline V gives CDR1 SGHTA, CDR2 FQGNSA. The CDR3 has 14 residues. Trimming left V 5 bases short and J 2 bases short, with 11 bases between. In nucleotides, the CDR3 is TGTGCCAGCAGCCCCGGGAGTCTCACAGATACGCAGTATTTT. It translates to CASSPGSLTDTQYF.

This chain connects TRBV10-1 to TRBJ2-7, with 8 bases that match TRBD1. J lost 5 bases, V lost 8 bases, and 8 bases had no gene match. The CDR3 runs to 13 residues. Germline V CDR1 and CDR2: WNHNN, SYGVQD (reference sequence). This CDR3 reads CASSRTGIHEQYF. The CDR3 coding sequence is TGCGCCAGCTCCCGGACAGGGATCCACGAGCAGTACTTC.

The chain combines TRBV6-1 with TRBJ2-5, with 11 bases aligning to TRBD2. The V gene end was trimmed by 7 bases and the J gene end by 3 bases; junction bases not matched to a gene: 4. Germline CDR1 MNHNS, CDR2 SASEGT. The CDR3 loop spans 14 amino acids. In DNA, the CDR3 is TGTGCCAGCAAGCCGGGACTAGCGGAAGAGACCCAGTACTTC. Its translation: CASKPGLAEETQYF.

V is TRBV28 and J is TRBJ1-5; no firm D call. Trimming removed 7 bases at V and 6 bases at J, with 7 bases between. The CDR3 sequence is 11 residues long. Germline V gene sequence: CDR1 MDHEN, CDR2 SYDVKM. The CDR3 here is CASTSSQPQHF. In nucleotides, the CDR3 is TGTGCCAGCACCTCGAGTCAGCCCCAGCATTTT.

CDR3 bases: TGCGCCAGCAGCCAAGAGTCTAGCGGCGGAGAGACCCAGTACTTC. Its protein is CASSQESSGGETQYF. The chain carries TRBV4-3 and TRBJ2-5; 7 nucleotides line up with TRBD2. Germline V CDR1 and CDR2: LGHNA, YSLEER. The CDR3 sequence is 15 residues long. The ends lost 0 bases at V and 4 bases at J; junction bases unmatched: 5.

J is TRBJ1-1 and V is TRBV7-9; maybe TRBD1 (5 bases). CDR1 and CDR2 (germline): SEHNR, FQNEAQ (reference sequence). CDR3 length equals 12 residues. V dropped 4 bases and J dropped 8 bases, with 11 bases sitting between them. The CDR3 region is CASSSWGEEAFF. As DNA, the CDR3 is TGTGCCAGCAGCTCGTGGGGGGAAGAAGCTTTCTTT.

The CDR3 spells CASSRVAGESYEQYF. The CDR3 DNA is TGTGCCAGCAGTAGGGTGGCAGGGGAATCCTACGAGCAGTACTTC. V is TRBV27 and J is TRBJ2-7, with D possibly TRBD1 on 6 matching bases. Per germline, CDR1 MNHEY and CDR2 SMNVEV (reference sequence). The germline V and J ends were trimmed by 5 bases and 1 base, with 15 bases remaining between them. The CDR3 totals 15 residues.

The chain links TRBV7-2 to TRBJ2-7; 10 nucleotides agree with TRBD2. Germline trimming cut 3 bases from V and 4 bases from J; bases unmatched to any gene: 6. The CDR3 loop spans 15 amino acids. Germline CDR1 SGHTA, CDR2 FQGNSA. CDR3 amino acids: CASSFAAGGSYEQYF. The DNA of the CDR3 is TGTGCCAGCAGCTTCGCAGCGGGGGGGTCTTACGAGCAGTACTTC.

V usage is TRBV27 and J usage is TRBJ1-3; TRBD1 is a possible D gene (6 bases). The CDR3 covers 16 residues. Trimming removed 2 bases from V and 0 bases from J, with 11 bases in between. CDR1 and CDR2 (germline): MNHEY, SMNVEV (reference sequence). CDR3 region: CASSLMGHPSGNTIYF. The DNA for the CDR3 is TGTGCCAGCAGTTTAATGGGACACCCCTCTGGAAACACCATATATTTT.

The chain employs TRBV18 and TRBJ2-1; a weak D match, TRBD2 (5 bases). Trimming left V 2 bases short and J 5 bases short, with 10 bases between. The CDR3 covers 14 residues. In germline, CDR1 is KGHSH, CDR2 LQKENI. The CDR3 DNA reads TGTGCCAGCTCACCAAATCCGGGGAACAATGAGCAGTTCTTC. It yields the protein CASSPNPGNNEQFF.

This chain connects TRBV6-5 to TRBJ1-4; 7 bases are shared with TRBD1. This CDR3 has 16 amino acids. Germline V gene data show CDR1 as MNHEY and CDR2 as SVGAGI. Unmatched junction bases numbered 4, after V lost 0 bases and J lost 3 bases. The CDR3 spells CASSYSIGQANEKLFF. In DNA form, the CDR3 reads TGTGCCAGCAGTTACTCGATCGGACAGGCTAATGAAAAACTGTTTTTT.

The chain combines TRBV4-1 with TRBJ2-7, with a tentative D call TRBD2 (6 bases). The V end was cut by 4 bases, the J end by 4 bases, with 14 bases between. Germline CDR1 reads MGHRA; CDR2 reads YSYEKL. CDR3 length: 14 amino acids. The CDR3 DNA reads as TGCGCCAGCAGCCTTCCGGGACGGGGGTACGAGCAGTACTTC. This sequence encodes CASSLPGRGYEQYF.

The rearrangement uses TRBV4-1 and TRBJ2-3, with D perhaps TRBD2 (6 bases). Trimming took off 0 bases at V and 0 bases at J, with 13 bases between the two ends. There are 17 residues in the CDR3. Germline CDR1 and CDR2: MGHRA and YSYEKL. The CDR3 coding sequence is TGCGCCAGCAGCCAAGATGGGGGAGGACAAAGCACAGATACGCAGTATTTT. It is translated as CASSQDGGGQSTDTQYF.

This chain links TRBV7-8 with TRBJ1-4; 9 bases are shared with TRBD1. The V segment lost 1 base and the J segment 4 bases; nucleotides outside the gene matches: 1. The CDR3 covers 15 residues. Germline-derived CDR1 and CDR2 are SGHVS and FQNEAQ. The CDR3 nucleotides are TGTGCCAGCAGCTTAGGGGACAGGGTTAATGAAAAACTGTTTTTT. Encoded protein: CASSLGDRVNEKLFF.

This clone was observed a few times. The chain carries TRBV6-5 and TRBJ1-1; D call uncertain. Germline CDR1 reads MNHEY; CDR2 reads SVGAGI. The CDR3 has 15 residues. V lost 0 bases and J lost 1, with 9 bases in between. The CDR3 coding sequence is TGTGCCAGCAGTTACTCGAACAGACAGAACACTGAAGCTTTCTTT. Protein: CASSYSNRQNTEAFF.

This clone appeared a single time. The chain carries TRBV6-4 and TRBJ2-3; 8 bases fit TRBD2. J was trimmed by 1 base and V by 4 bases; bases with no gene match: 1. CDR3 size: 14 residues. Germline-derived CDR1 and CDR2 are MRHNA and SNTAGT. This CDR3 is CASSAGGRTDTQYF. The CDR3 bases are TGTGCCAGCAGTGCGGGGGGGCGCACAGATACGCAGTATTTT.

This chain uses TRBV4-1 with TRBJ2-5; TRBD1 aligns across 11 bases. The trim removed 2 bases at V and 5 bases at J, leaving 7 bases unmatched. This CDR3 region has 16 residues. Germline CDR1 is MGHRA and CDR2 is YSYEKL. CDR3 DNA sequence: TGCGCCAGCAGCCAACCTGGACAGGGGGCGCGGGAGACCCAGTACTTC. This codes for CASSQPGQGARETQYF.

This chain joins TRBV4-2 and TRBJ2-2; 14 nucleotides line up with TRBD2. Trimming at V came to 0 bases and at J to 0 bases, leaving 6 bases not matched to a gene. This CDR3 is built from 20 residues. Germline values: CDR1 LGHNA, CDR2 YNFKEQ. CDR3 bases: TGTGCCAGCAGCCAAGATCTGGGACTAGCGGGGGTAACGAACACCGGGGAGCTGTTTTTT. It codes for CASSQDLGLAGVTNTGELFF.

This sequence joins TRBV21-1 and TRBJ2-7; TRBD1, the table's D call, was not compared with the DNA. TRBV21-1 is recorded as a pseudogene. The CDR3 has 13 amino acids. The CDR3 nucleotides are TGTGCCAGCAGCAGGGACAGGGGCGGGGTGCAGTACTTC. Amino acid sequence: CASSRDRGGVQYF.